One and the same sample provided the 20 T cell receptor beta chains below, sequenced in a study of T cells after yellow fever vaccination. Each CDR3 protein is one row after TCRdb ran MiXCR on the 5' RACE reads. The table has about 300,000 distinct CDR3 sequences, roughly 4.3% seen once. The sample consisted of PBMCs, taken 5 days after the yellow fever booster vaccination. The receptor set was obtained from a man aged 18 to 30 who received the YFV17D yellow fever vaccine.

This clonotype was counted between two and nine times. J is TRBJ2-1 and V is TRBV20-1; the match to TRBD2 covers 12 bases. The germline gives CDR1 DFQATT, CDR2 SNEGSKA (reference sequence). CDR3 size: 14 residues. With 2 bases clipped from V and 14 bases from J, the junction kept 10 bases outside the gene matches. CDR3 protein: CSARQSSGGAFEFF. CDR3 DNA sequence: TGCAGTGCTAGACAGTCTAGCGGGGGGGCCTTTGAGTTCTTC.

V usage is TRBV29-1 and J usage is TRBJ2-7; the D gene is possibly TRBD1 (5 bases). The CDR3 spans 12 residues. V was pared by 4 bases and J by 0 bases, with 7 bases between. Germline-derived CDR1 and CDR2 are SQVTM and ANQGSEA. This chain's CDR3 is CSVVGASYEQYF. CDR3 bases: TGCAGCGTTGTAGGGGCCTCCTACGAGCAGTACTTC.

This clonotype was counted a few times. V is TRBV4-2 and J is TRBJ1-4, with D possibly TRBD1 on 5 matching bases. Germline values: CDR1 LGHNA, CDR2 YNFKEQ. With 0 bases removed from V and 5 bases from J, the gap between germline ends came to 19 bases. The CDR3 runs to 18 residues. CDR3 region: CASSQDVGLIRKNEKLFF. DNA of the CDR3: TGTGCCAGCAGCCAAGATGTGGGGCTGATTCGGAAAAATGAAAAACTGTTTTTT.

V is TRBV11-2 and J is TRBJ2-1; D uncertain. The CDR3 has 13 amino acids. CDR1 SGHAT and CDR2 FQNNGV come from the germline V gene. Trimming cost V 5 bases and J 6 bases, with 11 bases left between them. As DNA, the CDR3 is TGTGCCAGCAGCCAGAGTTTGGGCAATGAGCAGTTCTTC. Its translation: CASSQSLGNEQFF.

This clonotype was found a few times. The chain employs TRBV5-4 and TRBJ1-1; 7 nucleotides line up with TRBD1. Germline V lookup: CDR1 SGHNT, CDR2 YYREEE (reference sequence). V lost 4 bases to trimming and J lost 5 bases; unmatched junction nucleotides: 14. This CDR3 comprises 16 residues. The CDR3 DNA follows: TGTGCCAGCAGCCGACAGGGTGCAGGCCTACAGACTGAAGCTTTCTTT. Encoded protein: CASSRQGAGLQTEAFF.

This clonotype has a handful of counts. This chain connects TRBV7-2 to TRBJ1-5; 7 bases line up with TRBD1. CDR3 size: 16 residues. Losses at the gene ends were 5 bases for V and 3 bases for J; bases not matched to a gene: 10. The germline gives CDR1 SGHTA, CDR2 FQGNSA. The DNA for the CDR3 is TGTGCCAGCAGCATTAAGACAGGGAGTCTCAATCAGCCCCAGCATTTT. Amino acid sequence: CASSIKTGSLNQPQHF.

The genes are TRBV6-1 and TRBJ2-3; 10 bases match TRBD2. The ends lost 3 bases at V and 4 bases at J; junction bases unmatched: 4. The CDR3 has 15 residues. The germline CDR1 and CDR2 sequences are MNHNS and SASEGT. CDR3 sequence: CASSDTSGVPDTQYF. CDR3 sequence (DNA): TGTGCCAGCAGTGATACTAGCGGGGTCCCAGATACGCAGTATTTT.

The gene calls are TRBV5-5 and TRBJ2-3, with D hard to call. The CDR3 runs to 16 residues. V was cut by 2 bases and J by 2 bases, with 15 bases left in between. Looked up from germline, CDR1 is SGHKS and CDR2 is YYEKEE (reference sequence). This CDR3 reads CASSFRYSGPTDTQYF. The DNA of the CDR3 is TGTGCCAGCAGCTTTCGGTATAGTGGACCCACAGATACGCAGTATTTT.

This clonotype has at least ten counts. DNA of the CDR3: TGTGCCAGCAGCCCGACCATCAGACAGGGATACGAGCAGTACTTC. As protein: CASSPTIRQGYEQYF. The rearrangement joins TRBV7-9 to TRBJ2-7; 7 nucleotides align to TRBD1. CDR3 length: 15 residues. The germline gives CDR1 SEHNR, CDR2 FQNEAQ (reference sequence). V trimming: 5 bases; J trimming: 4 bases; junction bases outside the gene matches: 11.

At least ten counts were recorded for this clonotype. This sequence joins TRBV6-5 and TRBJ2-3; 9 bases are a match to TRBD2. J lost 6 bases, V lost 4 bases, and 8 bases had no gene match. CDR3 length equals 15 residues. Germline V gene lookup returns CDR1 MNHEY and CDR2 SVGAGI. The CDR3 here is CASSSGLASRDTQYF. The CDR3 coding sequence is TGTGCCAGCAGTTCGGGACTAGCCTCTCGGGATACGCAGTATTTT.

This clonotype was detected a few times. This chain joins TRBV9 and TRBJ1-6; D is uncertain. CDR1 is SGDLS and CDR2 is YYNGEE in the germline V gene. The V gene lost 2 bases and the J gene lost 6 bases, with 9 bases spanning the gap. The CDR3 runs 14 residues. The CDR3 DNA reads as TGTGCCAGCAGCGTCGGACGGTTTAATTCACCCCTCCACTTT. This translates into CASSVGRFNSPLHF.

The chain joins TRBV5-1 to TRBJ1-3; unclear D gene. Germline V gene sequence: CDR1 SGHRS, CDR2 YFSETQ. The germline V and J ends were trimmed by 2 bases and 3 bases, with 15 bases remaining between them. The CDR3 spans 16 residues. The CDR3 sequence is CASSFSGSLCGNTIYF. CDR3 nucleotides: TGCGCCAGCAGCTTCTCCGGTTCACTATGTGGAAACACCATATATTTT.

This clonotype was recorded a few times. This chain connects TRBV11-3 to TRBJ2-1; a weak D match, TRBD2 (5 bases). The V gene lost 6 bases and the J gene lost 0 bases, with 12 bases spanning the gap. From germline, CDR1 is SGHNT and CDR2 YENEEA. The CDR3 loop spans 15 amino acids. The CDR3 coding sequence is TGTGCCAGCAGTACGGACTCGAGCTCCTACAATGAGCAGTTCTTC. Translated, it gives CASSTDSSSYNEQFF.

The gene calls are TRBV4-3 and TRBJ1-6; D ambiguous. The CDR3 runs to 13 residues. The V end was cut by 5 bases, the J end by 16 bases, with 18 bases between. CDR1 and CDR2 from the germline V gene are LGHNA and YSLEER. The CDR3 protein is CASSTESRASLHF. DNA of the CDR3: TGCGCCAGCAGCACCGAATCCCGGGCCTCGCTCCACTTT.

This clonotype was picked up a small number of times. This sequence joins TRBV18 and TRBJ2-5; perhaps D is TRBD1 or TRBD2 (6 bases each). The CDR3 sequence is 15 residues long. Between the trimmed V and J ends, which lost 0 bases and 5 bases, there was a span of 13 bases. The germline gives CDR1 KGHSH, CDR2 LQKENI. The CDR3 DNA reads TGTGCCAGCTCACCACCGTCGGGGGCCGAGGAGACCCAGTACTTC. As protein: CASSPPSGAEETQYF.

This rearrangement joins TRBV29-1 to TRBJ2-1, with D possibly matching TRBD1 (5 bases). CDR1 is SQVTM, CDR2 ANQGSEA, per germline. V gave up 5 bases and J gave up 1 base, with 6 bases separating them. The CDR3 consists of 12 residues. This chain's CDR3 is CSVRGSYNEQFF. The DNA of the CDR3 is TGCAGCGTTAGGGGTTCCTACAATGAGCAGTTCTTC.

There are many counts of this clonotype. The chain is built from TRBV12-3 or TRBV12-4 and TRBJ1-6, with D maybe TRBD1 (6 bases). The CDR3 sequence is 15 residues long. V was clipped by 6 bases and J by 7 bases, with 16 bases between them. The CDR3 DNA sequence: TGTGCCAGCAGACCCCGGGCAGGGGAAAATTCACCCCTCCACTTT. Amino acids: CASRPRAGENSPLHF.

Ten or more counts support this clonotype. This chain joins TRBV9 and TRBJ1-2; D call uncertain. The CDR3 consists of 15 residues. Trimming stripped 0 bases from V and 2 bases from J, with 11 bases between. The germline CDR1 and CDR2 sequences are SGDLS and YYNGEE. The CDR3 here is CASSVGGPVNYGYTF. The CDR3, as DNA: TGTGCCAGCAGCGTAGGCGGGCCCGTGAACTATGGCTACACCTTC.

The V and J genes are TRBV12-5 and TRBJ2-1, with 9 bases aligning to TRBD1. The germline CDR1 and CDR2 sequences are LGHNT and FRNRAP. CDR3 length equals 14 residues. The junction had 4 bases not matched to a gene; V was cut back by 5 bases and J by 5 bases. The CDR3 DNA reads TGTGCTAGTGGTCCACGGACAGGGGACAATGAGCAGTTCTTC. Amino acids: CASGPRTGDNEQFF.

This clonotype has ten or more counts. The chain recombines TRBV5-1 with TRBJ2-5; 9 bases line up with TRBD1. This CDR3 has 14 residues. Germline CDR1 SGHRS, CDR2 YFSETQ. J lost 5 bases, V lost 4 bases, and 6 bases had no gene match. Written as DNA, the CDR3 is TGCGCCAGCAGCACGGGGACAGGGCGGGAGACCCAGTACTTC. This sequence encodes CASSTGTGRETQYF.